One and the same sample provided the 30 T cell receptor beta chains below, sequenced in a study of T cells expressing NK-cell markers. Following a re-call of the 5' RACE reads, TCRdb has one entry per CDR3 protein and lacks DNA. The specimen's table records about 390,000 distinct CDR3 sequences. Sequencing used blood T cells: a sorted CD56 or NKG2C T cell subset, CD4+ or CD8+ T cells, or bulk PBMC T cells (not recorded which). These receptor sequences come from a woman in her fifties or sixties in good health.

The chain employs TRBV6-6 and TRBJ2-2; TCRdb selects TRBD2, and the lack of DNA leaves this call unchecked. The germline gives CDR1 MNHNY, CDR2 SVGAGI (reference sequence). This CDR3 spans 15 amino acids. The CDR3 here is CASSYFGRDTGELFF.

The chain is built from TRBV15 and TRBJ2-1; TCRdb's D gene call, TRBD2, goes unchecked for lack of DNA. Germline values: CDR1 LNHNV, CDR2 YYDKDF (reference sequence). This CDR3 is 15 amino acids long. The CDR3: CAFSLGLASADEQFF.

This chain connects TRBV11-1 to TRBJ2-5; TCRdb's D gene call, TRBD2, goes unchecked for lack of DNA. CDR3 length: 15 residues. Germline V lookup: CDR1 SGHAT, CDR2 FQDESV (reference sequence). The CDR3 region is CASSLKAGYGETQYF.

The chain uses TRBV14 and TRBJ2-1; TCRdb's assignment of TRBD2 cannot be checked, as there is no DNA. The CDR3 runs to 16 residues. In germline, CDR1 is SGHDN, CDR2 FVKESK. This CDR3 reads CASSPLAGGLGNEQFF.

The chain carries TRBV29-1 and TRBJ1-2; TCRdb returns TRBD1, unconfirmable since there is no DNA. The germline CDR1 and CDR2 sequences are SQVTM and ANQGSEA. CDR3 size: 14 residues. This CDR3 reads CSVTGQGDYRGYTF.

The chain couples TRBV7-8 to TRBJ2-1; checking the TCRdb D call of TRBD2 is not possible without DNA. Germline V gene data show CDR1 as SGHVS and CDR2 as FQNEAQ. CDR3 length: 16 amino acids. CDR3 in amino acids: CASSLGLAGMWAEQFF.

The chain combines TRBV6-5 with TRBJ2-3; the D call of TRBD1 rests on TCRdb alone, since no DNA is present to check it. Germline V CDR1 and CDR2: MNHEY, SVGAGI. The length of the CDR3 is 16 residues. The CDR3 spells CASHLSGTGATDTQYF.

V and J are TRBV18 and TRBJ1-2; TCRdb selects TRBD1, and the lack of DNA leaves this call unchecked. The CDR3 contains 15 residues. CDR1 and CDR2 (germline): KGHSH, LQKENI. The CDR3 is CASSPVQGVAYGYTF.

The chain couples TRBV7-6 to TRBJ2-5; TCRdb picks TRBD2, but there is no DNA to check that call. Germline V gene lookup returns CDR1 SGHVS and CDR2 FNYEAQ. This CDR3 spans 15 amino acids. The CDR3 protein is CASSPGTSDQETQYF.

The chain links TRBV12-3 or TRBV12-4 to TRBJ2-4; TCRdb's assignment of TRBD1 cannot be checked, as there is no DNA. The CDR3 is made up of 15 amino acids. Here the CDR3 reads CASSLKGRTKNIQYF.

The V and J genes are TRBV24-1 and TRBJ1-1. CDR1 is KGHDR, CDR2 SFDVKD, per germline. There are 13 residues in the CDR3. Here the CDR3 reads CATSDYEHTEAFF.

The chain combines TRBV7-2 with TRBJ2-5. The CDR3 has 15 residues. Germline V gene data show CDR1 as SGHTA and CDR2 as FQGNSA. CDR3 protein: CASSNPQLPKETQYF.

The rearrangement joins TRBV7-9 to TRBJ1-2; the D call from TCRdb, TRBD1, cannot be confirmed without DNA. Looked up from germline, CDR1 is SEHNR and CDR2 is FQNEAQ (reference sequence). This CDR3 has 14 amino acids. The CDR3 loop reads CASSNRGREYGYTF. Full variable domain (missing parts from reference TRBV7-9 and TRBJ1-2): DTGVSQNPRHKITKRGQNVTFRCDPISEHNRLYWYRQTLGQGPEFLTYFQNEAQLEKSRLLSDRFSAERPKGSFSTLEIQRTEQGDSAMYLCASSNRGREYGYTFGSGTRLTVV.

The CDR3: CASSLVGTADSPLHF. The rearrangement links TRBV12-3 or TRBV12-4 to TRBJ1-6; the D call of TRBD1 rests on TCRdb alone, since no DNA is present to check it. The CDR3 loop spans 15 amino acids.

The J gene is TRBJ2-2, the V gene TRBV29-1; as DNA is missing, the TRBD1 call by TCRdb cannot be tested. Looked up from germline, CDR1 is SQVTM and CDR2 is ANQGSEA. This CDR3 has 16 residues. This CDR3 is CSVEDRGQTNTGELFF.

The CDR3 loop is CATSDTSGSETYNEQFF. This chain connects TRBV24-1 to TRBJ2-1; no DNA is available, so the TRBD2 call from TCRdb remains unchecked. Germline CDR1 is KGHDR and CDR2 is SFDVKD. CDR3 length: 17 amino acids.

This chain connects TRBV20-1 to TRBJ2-7; TCRdb indicates TRBD1, and absent DNA this call remains unverified. The germline CDR1 and CDR2 sequences are DFQATT and SNEGSKA (reference sequence). The CDR3 sequence is 14 residues long. This CDR3 is CSARDFNRVNEQYF.

The rearrangement uses TRBV7-8 and TRBJ2-3; the D call of TRBD2 rests on TCRdb alone, since no DNA is present to check it. Germline V gene lookup returns CDR1 SGHVS and CDR2 FQNEAQ. The CDR3 sequence is 17 residues long. CDR3 in amino acids: CASSLAGAGVGTDTQYF.

This sequence joins TRBV12-3 or TRBV12-4 and TRBJ2-1; TCRdb designates TRBD2, a call that cannot be tested without DNA. The CDR3 sequence is 16 residues long. The CDR3 spells CASSSPPGRSYNEQFF.

V and J are TRBV7-9 and TRBJ1-3. CDR3 length: 14 amino acids. The germline V gene has CDR1 SEHNR and CDR2 FQNEAQ (reference sequence). CDR3 amino acids: CASSLFVSGNTIYF. Full variable domain (missing parts from reference TRBV7-9 and TRBJ1-3): DTGVSQNPRHKITKRGQNVTFRCDPISEHNRLYWYRQTLGQGPEFLTYFQNEAQLEKSRLLSDRFSAERPKGSFSTLEIQRTEQGDSAMYLCASSLFVSGNTIYFGEGSWLTVV.

The V call is TRBV21-1, the J call TRBJ2-3; TCRdb reports TRBD2, a call that lacks DNA to check it against. TRBV21-1 is a recognized pseudogene. This CDR3 spans 19 amino acids. This CDR3 reads CASSKALLCTSGSTDTQYF.

The genes are TRBV20-1 and TRBJ2-3. The germline gives CDR1 DFQATT, CDR2 SNEGSKA (reference sequence). The CDR3 is 12 amino acids. The CDR3 protein is CSANDRTDTQYF.

This chain joins TRBV7-7 and TRBJ2-3; without DNA, the TCRdb call of TRBD2 cannot be checked. Germline loops: CDR1 SSHAT, CDR2 FNYEAQ (reference sequence). The CDR3 is made up of 15 amino acids. The CDR3 spells CASSLVGGEADTQYF.

This chain connects TRBV12-5 to TRBJ2-1; as DNA is missing, the TRBD1 call by TCRdb cannot be tested. Germline assignment: CDR1 LGHNT and CDR2 FRNRAP. This CDR3 has 14 amino acids. The CDR3 here is CASGPTTGGNEQFF. Full variable domain (rest looked up from reference TRBV12-5 and TRBJ2-1): DARVTQTPRHKVTEMGQEVTMRCQPILGHNTVFWYRQTMMQGLELLAYFRNRAPLDDSGMPKDRFSAEMPDATLATLKIQPSEPRDSAVYFCASGPTTGGNEQFFGPGTRLTVL.

This chain links TRBV7-9 with TRBJ2-1. Germline V gene data show CDR1 as SEHNR and CDR2 as FQNEAQ (reference sequence). The CDR3 consists of 15 residues. CDR3 region: CASSLGGGLDNEQFF.

V and J are TRBV6-5 and TRBJ1-1; TCRdb calls TRBD1, which cannot be checked without DNA. The germline gives CDR1 MNHEY, CDR2 SVGAGI. CDR3 length equals 17 residues. The CDR3 reads CASRHFPRGTGNTEAFF.

This chain uses TRBV6-1 with TRBJ2-1; TCRdb's assignment of TRBD2 cannot be checked, as there is no DNA. The CDR3 loop spans 15 amino acids. Germline V lookup: CDR1 MNHNS, CDR2 SASEGT. CDR3 region: CASSEGTLLSSEQFF.

The V gene is TRBV5-1, the J gene TRBJ1-1. There are 15 residues in the CDR3. The V gene's germline CDR1 is SGHRS and CDR2 YFSETQ. CDR3 amino acids: CASSLFPNPDAEAFF.

This chain links TRBV29-1 with TRBJ2-2; TCRdb names TRBD1, which stays unverified in the absence of DNA. From germline, CDR1 is SQVTM and CDR2 ANQGSEA. CDR3 length: 12 amino acids. CDR3 sequence: CSVSAGTGELFF.

This chain connects TRBV12-3 or TRBV12-4 to TRBJ2-7; the TRBD1 assignment by TCRdb is unverifiable without DNA. The CDR3 consists of 13 residues. The CDR3 protein is CASSPDGSYEQYF.